Following are 25 T cell receptor beta chains from one sample sequenced in a study of CD8+CD57+ T cells in acquired aplastic anemia. An expansion of CD8+CD57+ cells by flow cytometry had been shown in patients chosen for sequencing. Genomic DNA provided the template from which TCR beta VDJ and CDR3 profiles were obtained. In TCRdb, the reads were re-called with MiXCR into one record per CDR3 protein. This repertoire shows about 160,000 distinct CDR3 sequences, 48% found once; its top ten account for under 35%. Sequenced: sorted CD4+, CD8+, or CD8+CD57+ T cells (not recorded which) from PBMCs. Receptor source: a human donor with aplastic anemia.

This clonotype occurred many times. The chain combines TRBV12-3 or TRBV12-4 with TRBJ1-1, with D tentatively TRBD1 (6 bases). Trimming pared 5 bases from V and 4 bases from J, leaving 8 bases between. CDR3 length: 12 residues. The CDR3 loop is CASSTGFTEAFF. The CDR3 nucleotides are TGTGCCAGCAGTACAGGGTTCACTGAAGCTTTCTTT.

V usage is TRBV24-1 and J usage is TRBJ2-1; D remains unclear. The CDR3 covers 11 residues. The V and J ends lost 5 bases and 4 bases respectively, with 2 bases between them. Germline CDR1 is KGHDR and CDR2 is SFDVKD. The CDR3 loop is CATSAYNEQFF. The CDR3 region has the DNA TGTGCCACCAGTGCATACAATGAGCAGTTCTTC.

This clonotype was seen ten or more times. The V and J genes are TRBV2 and TRBJ1-1; 12 nucleotides agree with TRBD1. There are 13 residues in the CDR3. CDR1 is SNHLY and CDR2 is FYNNEI in the germline V gene. Germline trimming cut 8 bases from V and 10 bases from J; bases unmatched to any gene: 8. The CDR3 here is CASGGGQGARAFF. The CDR3 DNA reads TGTGCCAGCGGAGGGGGACAGGGGGCGAGAGCTTTCTTT.

The rearrangement links TRBV25-1 to TRBJ1-6; a weak D match, TRBD1 (5 bases). The germline gives CDR1 MGHDK, CDR2 SYGVNS. With 6 bases removed from V and 1 base from J, the gap between germline ends came to 10 bases. This CDR3 contains 15 residues. The DNA for the CDR3 is TGTGCCAGCAGCGAAGGGGAATCCTATAATTCACCCCTCCACTTT. Protein sequence: CASSEGESYNSPLHF.

CDR3 sequence (DNA): TGTGCCAGCAGCCCTAGCGGGTTTAGCTCCTACGAGCAGTACTTC. This gives the protein CASSPSGFSSYEQYF. The gene calls are TRBV7-2 and TRBJ2-7, with TRBD2 matching over 8 bases. This CDR3 contains 15 residues. In germline, CDR1 is SGHTA, CDR2 FQGNSA. Trimming cost V 5 bases and J 0 bases; bases outside gene matches: 6.

Of note for this clonotype: The junction differs from germline at one of its ends, possibly a read error. This chain uses TRBV7-2 with TRBJ1-1; D might be TRBD1 (6 bases). CDR1 SGHTA and CDR2 FQGNSA come from the germline V gene. The CDR3 covers 14 residues. The CDR3 region is CASSLGGTGTEALF. The DNA for the CDR3 is TGTGCCAGCAGCCTAGGGGGGACGGGCACTGAAGCTCTCTTT. The whole variable domain, filled in from reference TRBV7-2 and TRBJ1-1, reads GAGVSQSPSNKVTEKGKDVELRCDPISGHTALYWYRQSLGQGLEFLIYFQGNSAPDKSGLPSDRFSAERTGGSVSTLTIQRTQQEDSAVYLCASSLGGTGTEALFGQGTRLTVV.

The chain couples TRBV5-1 to TRBJ1-1; D is possibly TRBD1 (5 bases). Germline CDR1 and CDR2: SGHRS and YFSETQ. Trimming pared 3 bases from V and 6 bases from J, leaving 9 bases between. This CDR3 spans 12 amino acids. The CDR3 spells CASSWGGAEAFF. The CDR3 region has the DNA TGCGCCAGCAGCTGGGGGGGGGCTGAAGCTTTCTTT.

This chain uses TRBV11-1 with TRBJ1-5; 7 nucleotides match TRBD1. Germline loops: CDR1 SGHAT, CDR2 FQDESV (reference sequence). Trimming took 5 bases from V and 5 from J; bases not matched to a gene: 15. CDR3 length: 17 residues. The CDR3 coding sequence is TGTGCCAGCAGCCACCCACCGGGAGAGGGGGCGGATCAGCCCCAGCATTTT. Encoded protein: CASSHPPGEGADQPQHF.

V gene TRBV18 combines with J gene TRBJ2-5; no firm D call. The CDR3 is 13 amino acids. Germline V gene data show CDR1 as KGHSH and CDR2 as LQKENI. V was cut by 3 bases and J by 6 bases, with 11 bases left in between. The CDR3 is CASSPDARKTQYF. CDR3 bases: TGTGCCAGCTCACCGGACGCGAGGAAGACCCAGTACTTC.

This clonotype was seen a few times. A single base separates this from a much larger clone, so it may be a read error. The chain joins TRBV19 to TRBJ2-3; 13 nucleotides match TRBD2. There are 16 residues in the CDR3. Germline values: CDR1 LNHDA, CDR2 SQIVND (reference sequence). CDR3 in DNA: TGTGCCAGTCGTATGGGACTAGCGGGACACACAGATACGCAGTATTTT. Translated, it gives CASRMGLAGHTDTQYF.

V and J are TRBV25-1 and TRBJ1-2; 11 positions agree with TRBD1. The CDR3 is made up of 15 amino acids. V lost 4 bases to trimming and J lost 7 bases; unmatched junction nucleotides: 8. Germline V lookup: CDR1 MGHDK, CDR2 SYGVNS. The CDR3 DNA reads as TGTGCCAGCAGTGCATCCAGGACAGGGGGCGCTGGCTACACCTTC. Its translation is CASSASRTGGAGYTF.

CDR3 sequence (DNA): TGTGCCAGCAGTGAAGGCTTCCTCACCTACGAGCAGTACTTC. Translated: CASSEGFLTYEQYF. The chain has TRBV2 and TRBJ2-7; unclear D gene. Trimming left V 1 base short and J 2 bases short, with 9 bases between. Looked up from germline, CDR1 is SNHLY and CDR2 is FYNNEI. The CDR3 extends over 14 amino acids.

This clonotype was seen at least ten times. J is TRBJ2-5 and V is TRBV15, with D maybe TRBD1 (5 bases). The germline V and J ends were trimmed by 0 bases and 6 bases, with 11 bases remaining between them. The germline V gene has CDR1 LNHNV and CDR2 YYDKDF (reference sequence). The CDR3 contains 14 residues. CDR3 coding DNA: TGTGCCACCAGCAGAGATCAGGGTCTAAAGACCCAGTACTTC. It specifies CATSRDQGLKTQYF. Variable domain in full (rest from reference TRBV15 and TRBJ2-5): DAMVIQNPRYQVTQFGKPVTLSCSQTLNHNVMYWYQQKSSQAPKLLFHYYDKDFNNEADTPDNFQSRRPNTSFCFLDIRSPGLGDTAMYLCATSRDQGLKTQYFGPGTRLLVL.

This clonotype was seen at least ten times. The rearrangement uses TRBV7-9 and TRBJ2-7; unclear D gene. Trimming pared 1 base from V and 5 bases from J, leaving 12 bases between. This CDR3 is built from 14 residues. The germline V gene has CDR1 SEHNR and CDR2 FQNEAQ (reference sequence). CDR3 nucleotide sequence: TGTGCCAGCAGCTTAGGGATAGGGATCGACGAGCAGTACTTC. Translation gives CASSLGIGIDEQYF.

The V call is TRBV6-1, the J call TRBJ2-5; TRBD2 matches 7 bases. V lost 4 bases to trimming and J lost 10 bases; unmatched junction nucleotides: 3. The CDR3 spans 11 residues. Germline V gene sequence: CDR1 MNHNS, CDR2 SASEGT. The CDR3 loop reads CASSGGGDQYF. In DNA, the CDR3 is TGTGCCAGCAGTGGGGGAGGGGACCAGTACTTC.

Only one count was recorded for this clonotype. It may be a read error: a sequence one base away is much more abundant. This chain uses TRBV6-1 with TRBJ1-3; D is unclear. Trimming shortened V by 7 bases and J by 4 bases, and 8 bases separated the two germline ends. CDR1 is MNHNS, CDR2 SASEGT, per germline. This CDR3 contains 12 residues. Here the CDR3 reads CASIVQGNTIYF. Here the CDR3 DNA reads TGTGCCAGCATCGTACAGGGAAACACCATATATTTT.

This clonotype has at least ten counts. J is TRBJ1-1 and V is TRBV5-1; 12 positions agree with TRBD1. After removal of 8 bases from V and 4 bases from J, the junction contained 15 bases not matched to a gene. Germline V gene sequence: CDR1 SGHRS, CDR2 YFSETQ. The CDR3 is 17 residues long. The DNA for the CDR3 is TGCGCCAGTTCGAATTCCGGGACAGGGGGCAGTGGCACTGAAGCTTTCTTT. Amino acid sequence: CASSNSGTGGSGTEAFF.

J is TRBJ1-2 and V is TRBV7-9, with unresolved D. The CDR3 length is 12 residues. Looked up from germline, CDR1 is SEHNR and CDR2 is FQNEAQ (reference sequence). Deletions cut 5 bases from V and 3 bases from J, with 7 bases between. CDR3 amino acids: CASSANYYGYTF. DNA of the CDR3: TGTGCCAGCAGCGCCAACTACTATGGCTACACCTTC.

This clonotype was seen repeatedly, ten times or more. The V gene is TRBV19, the J gene TRBJ2-3, with unresolved D. Trimming took off 3 bases at V and 4 bases at J, with 8 bases between the two ends. CDR3 length equals 13 residues. Germline CDR1 reads LNHDA; CDR2 reads SQIVND (reference sequence). CDR3 coding DNA: TGTGCCAGTAGTATGGGCGCCCCAGATACGCAGTATTTT. This sequence encodes CASSMGAPDTQYF.

This clonotype was seen repeatedly, ten times or more. The chain has TRBV2 and TRBJ1-5; D unclear. Germline loops: CDR1 SNHLY, CDR2 FYNNEI. The CDR3 spans 13 residues. Deletions cut 4 bases from V and 3 bases from J, with 7 bases between. For the CDR3, the DNA is TGTGCCAGCAGTGCAGAGAACAATCAGCCCCAGCATTTT. It translates to CASSAENNQPQHF.

The V gene is TRBV7-9, the J gene TRBJ2-7; possible D gene TRBD1, 5 bases. The CDR3 sequence is 13 residues long. CDR1 SEHNR and CDR2 FQNEAQ come from the germline V gene (reference sequence). Between the trimmed V and J ends, which lost 2 bases and 4 bases, there was a span of 9 bases. The DNA of the CDR3 is TGTGCCAGCAGCTTACAGGGAATGTACGAGCAGTACTTC. This gives the protein CASSLQGMYEQYF. Together with reference TRBV7-9 and TRBJ2-7, the CDR3 gives the full variable domain: DTGVSQNPRHKITKRGQNVTFRCDPISEHNRLYWYRQTLGQGPEFLTYFQNEAQLEKSRLLSDRFSAERPKGSFSTLEIQRTEQGDSAMYLCASSLQGMYEQYFGPGTRLTVT.

Many counts were recorded for this clonotype. The rearrangement uses TRBV2 and TRBJ2-7, with 9 bases identical to TRBD1. The CDR3 contains 14 residues. CDR1 is SNHLY and CDR2 is FYNNEI in the germline V gene. Trimming cost V 1 base and J 7 bases; bases outside gene matches: 5. The CDR3, as DNA: TGTGCCAGCAGTGAAGTGACAGGGGGTCGGGAGCAGTACTTC. It is translated as CASSEVTGGREQYF.

The rearrangement uses TRBV7-8 and TRBJ1-1; weak D call: TRBD1 (6 bases). There are 12 residues in the CDR3. Trimming shortened V by 5 bases and J by 7 bases, and 11 bases separated the two germline ends. The germline V gene encodes CDR1 SGHVS and CDR2 FQNEAQ. The CDR3 DNA sequence: TGTGCCAGCAGCCTGGGACAAGATGAAGCTTTCTTT. This codes for CASSLGQDEAFF.

The rearrangement joins TRBV12-3 or TRBV12-4 to TRBJ2-5; D is tentatively TRBD1 or TRBD2 (5 bases each). Trimming shortened V by 0 bases and J by 3 bases, and 11 bases separated the two germline ends. The CDR3 extends over 15 amino acids. The CDR3 DNA reads as TGTGCCAGCAGTTTAGCGACCGGGACCAAAGAGACCCAGTACTTC. It specifies CASSLATGTKETQYF.

Many counts were recorded for this clonotype. The rearrangement uses TRBV7-8 and TRBJ2-7; D unresolved. V was clipped by 5 bases and J by 2 bases, with 7 bases between them. From germline, CDR1 is SGHVS and CDR2 FQNEAQ. The length of the CDR3 is 12 residues. The CDR3 region has the DNA TGTGCCAGCAGCGCCGATGCCTACGAGCAGTACTTC. As protein: CASSADAYEQYF.